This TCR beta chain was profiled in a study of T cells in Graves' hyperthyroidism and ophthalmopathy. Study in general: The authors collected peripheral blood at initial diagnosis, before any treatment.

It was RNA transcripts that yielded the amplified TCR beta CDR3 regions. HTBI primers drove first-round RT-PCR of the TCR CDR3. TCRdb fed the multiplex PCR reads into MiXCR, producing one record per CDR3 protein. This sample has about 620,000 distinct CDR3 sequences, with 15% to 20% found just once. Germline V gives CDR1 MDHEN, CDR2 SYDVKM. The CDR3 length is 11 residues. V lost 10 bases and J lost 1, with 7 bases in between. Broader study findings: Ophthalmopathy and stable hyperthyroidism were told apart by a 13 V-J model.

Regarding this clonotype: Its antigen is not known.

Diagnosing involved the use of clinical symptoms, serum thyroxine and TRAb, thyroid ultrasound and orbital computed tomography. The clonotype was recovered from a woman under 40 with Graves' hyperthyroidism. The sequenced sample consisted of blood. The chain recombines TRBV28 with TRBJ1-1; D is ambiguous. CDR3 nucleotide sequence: TGTGCCACCCACACGAACACTGAAGCTTTCTTT. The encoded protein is CATHTNTEAFF.